The 14 T cell receptor beta chains listed next were all sequenced from one sample in a study of blood T cell repertoires in COVID-19. The table came from immunoSEQ multiplex PCR; TCRdb's copy has only in-frame clones and leaves some out. The sample includes roughly 68,000 clones, around 90% of them seen just once. The sample comprised PBMCs or T cells enriched from blood (not recorded which). The receptors here all came from a woman aged 40 to 50 who had recovered from COVID-19.

The chain joins TRBV12-5 to TRBJ1-2, with 8 bases matching TRBD1. Trimming took 1 base from V and 6 from J; bases not matched to a gene: 4. The CDR3 has 14 amino acids. Germline assignment: CDR1 LGHNT and CDR2 FRNRAP. CDR3: CASGLGTGFHGYTF. In DNA form, the CDR3 reads TGTGCTAGTGGTTTGGGGACAGGGTTCCATGGCTACACCTTC. The full variable domain, its missing parts supplied by reference TRBV12-5 and TRBJ1-2, is DARVTQTPRHKVTEMGQEVTMRCQPILGHNTVFWYRQTMMQGLELLAYFRNRAPLDDSGMPKDRFSAEMPDATLATLKIQPSEPRDSAVYFCASGLGTGFHGYTFGSGTRLTVV.

The chain recombines TRBV6-4 with TRBJ1-2; TRBD1 might be the D (5 bases). V dropped 6 bases and J dropped 2 bases, with 22 bases sitting between them. The CDR3 runs to 17 residues. Germline V gene data show CDR1 as MRHNA and CDR2 as SNTAGT. DNA of the CDR3: TGTGCCAGCAGCCCGACTTTGGGGGGGGTGCGGAACTATGGCTACACCTTC. The encoded protein is CASSPTLGGVRNYGYTF.

This chain joins TRBV6-5 and TRBJ2-7, with TRBD1 matching 8 bases. J gave up 5 bases and V 5 bases, and 8 bases lay outside the gene matches. This CDR3 contains 14 residues. Germline CDR1 and CDR2: MNHEY and SVGAGI. The CDR3: CASSPDRGVNEQYF. The CDR3 region has the DNA TGTGCCAGCAGTCCTGACAGGGGAGTCAACGAGCAGTACTTC.

The rearrangement links TRBV5-1 to TRBJ2-7; 8 nucleotides match TRBD1. CDR3 length equals 13 residues. Germline CDR1 SGHRS, CDR2 YFSETQ. Trimming cost V 2 bases and J 4 bases; bases outside gene matches: 2. The CDR3 DNA reads as TGCGCCAGCAGCTTCCGGGACAGGTACGAGCAGTACTTC. It yields the protein CASSFRDRYEQYF.

The rearrangement joins TRBV19 to TRBJ1-6; 7 bases align to TRBD1. The CDR3 has 16 residues. Germline-derived CDR1 and CDR2 are LNHDA and SQIVND (reference sequence). Trimming cost V 7 bases and J 7 bases; bases outside gene matches: 13. Written as DNA, the CDR3 is TGTGCCAGTACCTTCACCGCGAGGGGGCACAATTCACCCCTCCACTTT. Its protein is CASTFTARGHNSPLHF.

The chain recombines TRBV10-1 with TRBJ2-5, with 7 bases identical to TRBD2. This CDR3 contains 15 residues. V was pared by 5 bases and J by 7 bases, with 13 bases of the junction left unmatched. Germline CDR1 is WNHNN and CDR2 is SYGVQD (reference sequence). This CDR3 is CASSRSRGSGGTQYF. CDR3 nucleotides: TGCGCCAGCAGTCGATCCCGGGGGTCGGGAGGGACCCAGTACTTC.

The V gene is TRBV5-5, the J gene TRBJ1-2; TRBD1 agrees at 10 bases. Germline loops: CDR1 SGHKS, CDR2 YYEKEE (reference sequence). The CDR3 runs to 15 residues. The V segment lost 4 bases and the J segment 5 bases; nucleotides outside the gene matches: 8. The CDR3 DNA reads as TGTGCCAGCAGCCCCCGGACAGGGGGAGGTTATGGCTACACCTTC. Translation gives CASSPRTGGGYGYTF.

This chain joins TRBV13 and TRBJ2-1; D possibly corresponds to TRBD1 (5 bases). In germline, CDR1 is PRHDT, CDR2 FYEKMQ (reference sequence). This CDR3 has 16 residues. The germline V and J ends were trimmed by 5 bases and 5 bases, with 19 bases remaining between them. The CDR3 DNA sequence: TGTGCCAGCAGCCTGCGGCGACAGTCCCGTAACAATGAGCAGTTCTTC. Translation gives CASSLRRQSRNNEQFF.

The chain is built from TRBV11-2 and TRBJ2-1; TRBD1 is a possible D gene (6 bases). The germline gives CDR1 SGHAT, CDR2 FQNNGV. The CDR3 runs 17 residues. The V and J ends lost 5 bases and 1 base respectively, with 18 bases between them. The CDR3 spells CASSGQDRDTSYNEQFF. As DNA, the CDR3 is TGTGCCAGCAGCGGACAAGACCGGGACACATCCTACAATGAGCAGTTCTTC.

The V and J genes are TRBV5-1 and TRBJ2-7, with TRBD1 matching over 8 bases. The CDR3 runs to 15 residues. V lost 4 bases and J lost 2; bases outside the gene matches: 8. Germline V CDR1 and CDR2: SGHRS, YFSETQ. CDR3: CASSPGTGGAYEQYF. CDR3 in DNA: TGCGCCAGCAGCCCAGGGACAGGAGGGGCCTACGAGCAGTACTTC.

The rearrangement links TRBV27 to TRBJ1-2, with TRBD1 matching over 7 bases. V lost 5 bases, J lost 2 bases, and 11 bases stayed unmatched. Germline V gene data show CDR1 as MNHEY and CDR2 as SMNVEV (reference sequence). The CDR3 is made up of 16 amino acids. The CDR3 DNA reads TGTGCCAGCAGTACAACAGGGGTACTATTAAACTATGGCTACACCTTC. This codes for CASSTTGVLLNYGYTF.

The genes are TRBV7-9 and TRBJ2-2, with 7 nucleotides matching TRBD2. V shed 2 bases and J 1 base; nucleotides not matched to a gene: 4. Germline V gene sequence: CDR1 SEHNR, CDR2 FQNEAQ (reference sequence). This CDR3 spans 16 amino acids. The CDR3 DNA follows: TGTGCCAGCAGCTTACCAACTAGCGAGAACACCGGGGAGCTGTTTTTT. Its translation is CASSLPTSENTGELFF.

This clone was counted between two and nine times. The rearrangement joins TRBV12-3 or TRBV12-4 to TRBJ2-1; D is possibly TRBD2 (6 bases). V lost 3 bases and J lost 7, with 10 bases in between. CDR3 length: 13 residues. Written as DNA, the CDR3 is TGTGCCAGCAGTTTCGGAGGGCCGAATGAGCAGTTCTTC. Amino acid sequence: CASSFGGPNEQFF.

The rearrangement uses TRBV19 and TRBJ1-5; tentatively, D is TRBD1 (5 bases). This CDR3 has 16 amino acids. Between the trimmed V and J ends, which lost 5 bases and 6 bases, there was a span of 20 bases. Germline CDR1 reads LNHDA; CDR2 reads SQIVND (reference sequence). The CDR3 region is CASSSAGWGDGQPQHF. DNA of the CDR3: TGTGCCAGTAGTTCCGCCGGGTGGGGGGATGGTCAGCCCCAGCATTTT.